Following are 20 T cell receptor beta chains from one sample sequenced in a study of cytomegalovirus exposure and HLA in healthy donors. The PCR employed 60 Vbeta primers together with 13 Jbeta primers. The protocol was immunoSEQ multiplex PCR, while the TCRdb copy is restricted to in-frame clones and leaves out a portion. The table lists about 150,000 clones, 60% to 85% of them singletons. The sample taken for sequencing was PBMCs. The receptors stem from a man aged 40-49 years in good health and CMV-seropositive.

The rearrangement links TRBV4-1 to TRBJ2-1; 10 bases are a match to TRBD2. J lost 2 bases, V lost 5 bases, and 3 bases had no gene match. Germline lookup yields CDR1 MGHRA and CDR2 YSYEKL. The CDR3 covers 15 residues. The CDR3 sequence: CASSVAGGPYNEQFF. The CDR3 bases are TGCGCCAGCAGCGTAGCGGGAGGCCCCTACAATGAGCAGTTCTTC.

The chain links TRBV4-1 to TRBJ1-2; D ambiguous. This CDR3 spans 14 amino acids. The V gene lost 4 bases and the J gene lost 4 bases, with 13 bases spanning the gap. Germline values: CDR1 MGHRA, CDR2 YSYEKL. The CDR3 loop reads CASSRERPPYGYTF. In DNA, the CDR3 is TGCGCCAGCAGCCGTGAGCGCCCCCCCTATGGCTACACCTTC.

The gene calls are TRBV11-2 and TRBJ1-2, with D possibly being TRBD1 (5 bases). V shed 3 bases and J shed 3 bases, with 5 bases lying between them. The germline gives CDR1 SGHAT, CDR2 FQNNGV. CDR3 length: 12 amino acids. In nucleotides, the CDR3 is TGTGCCAGCAGCTTGACAGACTATGGCTACACCTTC. It translates to CASSLTDYGYTF. Complete variable domain (other parts from reference TRBV11-2 and TRBJ1-2): EAGVAQSPRYKIIEKRQSVAFWCNPISGHATLYWYQQILGQGPKLLIQFQNNGVVDDSQLPKDRFSAERLKGVDSTLKIQPAKLEDSAVYLCASSLTDYGYTFGSGTRLTVV.

The V gene is TRBV7-2, the J gene TRBJ1-4; 7 positions agree with TRBD1. In germline, CDR1 is SGHTA, CDR2 FQGNSA. V was pared by 5 bases and J by 0 bases, with 12 bases of the junction left unmatched. This CDR3 comprises 18 residues. The CDR3 here is CASSLMGTAVATNEKLFF. The CDR3 coding sequence is TGTGCCAGCAGCCTAATGGGGACAGCCGTTGCAACTAATGAAAAACTGTTTTTT. Combining the CDR3 with reference TRBV7-2 and TRBJ1-4 gives the whole variable domain GAGVSQSPSNKVTEKGKDVELRCDPISGHTALYWYRQSLGQGLEFLIYFQGNSAPDKSGLPSDRFSAERTGGSVSTLTIQRTQQEDSAVYLCASSLMGTAVATNEKLFFGSGTQLSVL.

The chain links TRBV7-2 to TRBJ2-1, with D possibly being TRBD2 (6 bases). The CDR3 covers 16 residues. CDR1 is SGHTA and CDR2 is FQGNSA in the germline V gene. V lost 5 bases and J lost 9, with 23 bases in between. CDR3 amino acids: CASSRATIGGNREQFF. CDR3 in DNA: TGTGCCAGCAGCCGGGCAACGATCGGGGGTAATCGTGAGCAGTTCTTC.

This clone was found once. The chain uses TRBV7-9 and TRBJ2-7; weak D call: TRBD1 (6 bases). Trimming removed 2 bases from V and 4 bases from J, with 18 bases in between. The germline V gene encodes CDR1 SEHNR and CDR2 FQNEAQ (reference sequence). The CDR3 covers 16 residues. The CDR3 coding sequence is TGTGCCAGCAGCTTACCCGCGACAGGCGATGGATACGAGCAGTACTTC. It codes for CASSLPATGDGYEQYF.

Concerning this clone itself: The junction differs from germline at one of its ends, possibly a read error. This rearrangement joins TRBV7-9 to TRBJ1-2; TRBD1 might be the D (6 bases). Germline CDR1 is SEHNR and CDR2 is FQNEAQ (reference sequence). CDR3 length equals 12 residues. CDR3 residues: CSSSLGGDGYTF. The CDR3, as DNA: TGTTCCAGCAGCTTAGGGGGGGATGGCTACACCTTC.

The rearrangement links TRBV1 to TRBJ2-1; TRBD2, the table's D call, was not compared with the DNA. TRBV1 is flagged as a pseudogene. CDR3 length equals 15 residues. In DNA form, the CDR3 reads TGCACCAGCAGCCAAGCCCTAGCGGGAGACAATGAGCAGTTCTTC. Its protein product is CTSSQALAGDNEQFF.

The rearrangement uses TRBV30 and TRBJ2-7, with D possibly matching TRBD1 (7 bases). Trimming pared 6 bases from V and 1 base from J, leaving 22 bases between. Germline V gene lookup returns CDR1 GTSNPN and CDR2 SVGIG (reference sequence). This CDR3 is 16 amino acids long. For the CDR3, the DNA is TGTGCCTGCGGGGCGGGGACCGGGACAGCTTCCTACGAGCAGTACTTC. Translated, it gives CACGAGTGTASYEQYF.

The chain has TRBV28 and TRBJ1-2; no firm D call. The germline V gene encodes CDR1 MDHEN and CDR2 SYDVKM. This CDR3 is built from 13 residues. The V end lost 2 bases, the J end lost 4 bases, and 8 bases lay between the germline ends. CDR3 amino acids: CASSLDMTYGYTF. The CDR3 DNA is TGTGCCAGCAGTTTAGACATGACCTATGGCTACACCTTC.

The rearrangement links TRBV2 to TRBJ2-1, with TRBD1 matching over 9 bases. V lost 1 base to trimming and J lost 5 bases; unmatched junction nucleotides: 6. The CDR3 contains 16 residues. Germline CDR1 is SNHLY and CDR2 is FYNNEI. CDR3 region: CASSEVEQGANNEQFF. CDR3 nucleotide sequence: TGTGCCAGCAGTGAAGTCGAACAGGGGGCGAACAATGAGCAGTTCTTC. Filled out from reference TRBV2 and TRBJ2-1, the complete variable domain reads EPEVTQTPSHQVTQMGQEVILRCVPISNHLYFYWYRQILGQKVEFLVSFYNNEISEKSEIFDDQFSVERPDGSNFTLKIRSTKLEDSAMYFCASSEVEQGANNEQFFGPGTRLTVL.

The J gene is TRBJ2-1, the V gene TRBV5-8; no clear D. The CDR3 extends over 15 amino acids. V was trimmed by 4 bases and J by 0 bases, leaving 11 bases between them. Germline V gives CDR1 SGHTS, CDR2 YDEGEE. DNA of the CDR3: TGTGCCAGCAGCCACTACATCGGCTCCTACAATGAGCAGTTCTTC. Translated, it gives CASSHYIGSYNEQFF.

The chain combines TRBV30 with TRBJ1-1; D possibly corresponds to TRBD1 (5 bases). Trimming shortened V by 4 bases and J by 0 bases, and 12 bases separated the two germline ends. The CDR3 has 14 residues. Germline CDR1 reads GTSNPN; CDR2 reads SVGIG (reference sequence). CDR3 protein: CAWTIGGLNTEAFF. The CDR3 coding sequence is TGTGCCTGGACGATTGGGGGGTTGAACACTGAAGCTTTCTTT.

The V call is TRBV19, the J call TRBJ1-2; 7 nucleotides align to TRBD1. The CDR3 loop spans 14 amino acids. Germline V gene data show CDR1 as LNHDA and CDR2 as SQIVND (reference sequence). J was trimmed by 4 bases and V by 9 bases; bases with no gene match: 11. In DNA, the CDR3 is TGTGCCAGCCTACCCACAGGGGAATTCTATGGCTACACCTTC. This translates into CASLPTGEFYGYTF.

The V gene is TRBV15, the J gene TRBJ2-3, with D possibly being TRBD1 (6 bases). Between the trimmed V and J ends, which lost 5 bases and 0 bases, there was a span of 12 bases. The CDR3 sequence is 15 residues long. Germline V gives CDR1 LNHNV, CDR2 YYDKDF (reference sequence). The CDR3 reads CATSDYRDSTDTQYF. CDR3 nucleotide sequence: TGTGCCACCAGCGACTACAGGGATAGCACAGATACGCAGTATTTT.

This clone was counted once. The rearrangement joins TRBV5-6 to TRBJ2-5, with 8 bases aligning to TRBD1. Looked up from germline, CDR1 is SGHDT and CDR2 is YYEEEE. This CDR3 contains 18 residues. The J segment lost 0 bases and the V segment lost 6 bases, leaving 16 bases of the junction unmatched. The CDR3 DNA reads as TGTGCCAGCACCTCTTGGGGCTGGACAGGGCCGTACCAAGAGACCCAGTACTTC. Its translation is CASTSWGWTGPYQETQYF.

The V gene is TRBV10-3, the J gene TRBJ2-7; 7 bases map to TRBD2. V lost 2 bases and J lost 2; bases outside the gene matches: 12. CDR1 ENHRY and CDR2 SYGVKD come from the germline V gene. The CDR3 is 17 residues long. The CDR3 DNA reads as TGTGCCATCAGTGAGGGGCCTAGGGGCGGGAGCACCTACGAGCAGTACTTC. Residues: CAISEGPRGGSTYEQYF.

V gene TRBV28 combines with J gene TRBJ2-3, with 9 bases that match TRBD2. V dropped 6 bases and J dropped 6; count of bases not matched to a gene: 16. The germline V gene encodes CDR1 MDHEN and CDR2 SYDVKM. This CDR3 contains 17 residues. The CDR3 coding sequence is TGTGCCAGCAGCACCTACCCTCGACTAGCGGATCTGGATACGCAGTATTTT. Protein: CASSTYPRLADLDTQYF. Combining the CDR3 with reference TRBV28 and TRBJ2-3 gives the whole variable domain DVKVTQSSRYLVKRTGEKVFLECVQDMDHENMFWYRQDPGLGLRLIYFSYDVKMKEKGDIPEGYSVSREKKERFSLILESASTNQTSMYLCASSTYPRLADLDTQYFGPGTRLTVL.

V gene TRBV5-1 combines with J gene TRBJ2-7; the match to TRBD2 covers 9 bases. CDR3 length: 14 residues. CDR1 SGHRS and CDR2 YFSETQ come from the germline V gene. V shed 1 base, J shed 8 bases, and the junction held 7 bases outside the gene matches. This chain's CDR3 is CASSLLGREGQQYF. CDR3 bases: TGCGCCAGCAGCTTGCTAGGGCGGGAGGGGCAGCAGTACTTC.

V is TRBV28 and J is TRBJ2-7; 8 bases match TRBD2. V shed 4 bases and J 7 bases; nucleotides not matched to a gene: 12. This CDR3 contains 15 residues. Germline values: CDR1 MDHEN, CDR2 SYDVKM. The CDR3 protein is CASSSGGGILGEQYF. The DNA of the CDR3 is TGTGCCAGCAGTTCTGGCGGGGGGATCTTGGGGGAGCAGTACTTC.